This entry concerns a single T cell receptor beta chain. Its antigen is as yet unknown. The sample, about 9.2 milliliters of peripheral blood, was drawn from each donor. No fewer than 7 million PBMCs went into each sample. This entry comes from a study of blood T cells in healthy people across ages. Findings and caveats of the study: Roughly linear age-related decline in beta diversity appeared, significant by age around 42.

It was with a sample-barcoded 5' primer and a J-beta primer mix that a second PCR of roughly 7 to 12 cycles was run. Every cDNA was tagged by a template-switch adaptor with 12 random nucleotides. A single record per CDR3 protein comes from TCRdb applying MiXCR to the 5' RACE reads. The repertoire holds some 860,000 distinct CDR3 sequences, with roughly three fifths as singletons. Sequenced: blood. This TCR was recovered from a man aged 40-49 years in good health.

The CDR3 DNA reads TGTGCCTCCGGGAACAGATCCTACAATGAGCAGTTCTTC. It encodes CASGNRSYNEQFF. V and J are TRBV10-3 and TRBJ2-1; perhaps TRBD2 as D (5 bases). The CDR3 contains 13 residues. Deletions cut 11 bases from V and 1 base from J, with 12 bases between. Germline V gene sequence: CDR1 ENHRY, CDR2 SYGVKD.